Below, one T cell receptor beta chain is given with its context. The antigen is unknown. The sample belongs to a study of cytomegalovirus exposure and HLA in healthy donors. Study overall: Earlier results showed 90 million to 120 million unique TCR beta sequences derived from about 179 million T cells. Whole-study findings and limits: The classifier reportedly diagnosed cytomegalovirus status with high sensitivity and specificity. A later analysis associated some 16,000 TCR beta sequences with HLA alleles at a 0.05 false discovery rate.

The PCR used 60 Vbeta and 13 Jbeta primers. Authors' data handling: Roughly 11 million of the about 80 million unique TCR beta chains counted in a later analysis were shared. TCRdb keeps only in-frame clones here, not all; method: immunoSEQ multiplex PCR. Clone size and V and J calls were adopted from that table, with D and trimming inferred from the DNA. Its table records over 65,000 clones. The CDR3 is made up of 14 amino acids. V was cut by 1 base and J by 6 bases, with 10 bases left in between. Germline CDR1 and CDR2: SGHRS and YFSETQ. This sequence originates from a young woman in good health and CMV-seronegative. V usage is TRBV5-1 and J usage is TRBJ1-4, with unresolved D. Sequencing was done on a sample of PBMCs. CDR3 sequence reads: CASSLQPSDEKLFF. As DNA, the CDR3 is TGCGCCAGCAGCTTGCAGCCGAGCGATGAAAAACTGTTTTTT.